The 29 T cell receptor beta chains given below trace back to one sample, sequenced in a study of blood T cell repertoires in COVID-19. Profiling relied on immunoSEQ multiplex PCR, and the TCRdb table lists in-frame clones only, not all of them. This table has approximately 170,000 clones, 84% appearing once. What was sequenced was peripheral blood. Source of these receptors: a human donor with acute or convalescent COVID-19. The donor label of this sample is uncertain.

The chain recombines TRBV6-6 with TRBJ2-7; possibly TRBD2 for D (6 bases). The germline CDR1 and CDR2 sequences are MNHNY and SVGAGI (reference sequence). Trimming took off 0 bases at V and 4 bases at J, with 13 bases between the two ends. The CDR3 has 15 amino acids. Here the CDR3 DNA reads TGTGCCAGCAGTTACTCGGAAGGGGCGGGGTACGAGCAGTACTTC. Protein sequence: CASSYSEGAGYEQYF.

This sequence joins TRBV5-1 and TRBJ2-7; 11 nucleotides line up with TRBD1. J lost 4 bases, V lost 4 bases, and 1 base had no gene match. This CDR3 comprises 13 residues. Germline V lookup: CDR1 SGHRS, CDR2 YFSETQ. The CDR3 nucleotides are TGCGCCAGCAGCGGGACAGGGGGGTACGAGCAGTACTTC. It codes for CASSGTGGYEQYF.

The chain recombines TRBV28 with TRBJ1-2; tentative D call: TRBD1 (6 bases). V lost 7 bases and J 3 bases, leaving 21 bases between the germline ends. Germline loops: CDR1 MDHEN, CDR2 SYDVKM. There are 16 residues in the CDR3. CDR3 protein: CASTPGPGTFDYGYTF. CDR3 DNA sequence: TGTGCCAGCACCCCCGGCCCCGGGACATTTGACTATGGCTACACCTTC.

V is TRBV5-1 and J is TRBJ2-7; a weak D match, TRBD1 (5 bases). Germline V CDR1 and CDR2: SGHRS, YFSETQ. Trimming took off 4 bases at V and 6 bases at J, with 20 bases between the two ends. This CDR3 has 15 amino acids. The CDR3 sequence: CASSAKDLGALEQYF. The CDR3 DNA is TGCGCCAGCAGCGCAAAAGACCTTGGGGCCCTCGAGCAGTACTTC.

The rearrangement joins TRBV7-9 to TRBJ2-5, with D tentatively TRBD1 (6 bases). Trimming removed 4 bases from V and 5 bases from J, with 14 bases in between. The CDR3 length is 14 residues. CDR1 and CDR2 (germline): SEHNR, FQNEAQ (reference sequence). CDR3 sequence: CASSSRGSGETQYF. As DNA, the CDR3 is TGTGCCAGCAGCTCCAGGGGTTCTGGGGAGACCCAGTACTTC.

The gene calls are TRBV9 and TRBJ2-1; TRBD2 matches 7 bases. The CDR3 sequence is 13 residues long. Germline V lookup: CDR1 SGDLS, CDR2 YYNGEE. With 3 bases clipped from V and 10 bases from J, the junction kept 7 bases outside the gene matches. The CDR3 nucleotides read TGTGCCAGCAGCGGGCGCCCCGGGGGGGAGCAGTTCTTC. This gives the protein CASSGRPGGEQFF.

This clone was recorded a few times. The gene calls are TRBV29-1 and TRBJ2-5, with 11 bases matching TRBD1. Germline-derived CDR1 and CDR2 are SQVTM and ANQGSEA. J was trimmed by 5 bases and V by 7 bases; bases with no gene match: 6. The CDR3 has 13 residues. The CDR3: CSAGQGAWETQYF. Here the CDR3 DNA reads TGCAGCGCTGGACAGGGGGCATGGGAGACCCAGTACTTC. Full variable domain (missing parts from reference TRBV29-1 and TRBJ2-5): SAVISQKPSRDICQRGTSLTIQCQVDSQVTMMFWYRQQPGQSLTLIATANQGSEATYESGFVIDKFPISRPNLTFSTLTVSNMSPEDSSIYLCSAGQGAWETQYFGPGTRLLVL.

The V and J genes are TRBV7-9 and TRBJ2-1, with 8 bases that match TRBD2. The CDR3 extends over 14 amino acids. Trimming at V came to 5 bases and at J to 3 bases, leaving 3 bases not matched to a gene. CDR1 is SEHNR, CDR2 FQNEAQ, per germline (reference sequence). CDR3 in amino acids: CASSPAGGYNEQFF. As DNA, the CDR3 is TGTGCCAGCAGCCCCGCGGGGGGCTACAATGAGCAGTTCTTC. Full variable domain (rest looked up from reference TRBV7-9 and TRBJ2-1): DTGVSQNPRHKITKRGQNVTFRCDPISEHNRLYWYRQTLGQGPEFLTYFQNEAQLEKSRLLSDRFSAERPKGSFSTLEIQRTEQGDSAMYLCASSPAGGYNEQFFGPGTRLTVL.

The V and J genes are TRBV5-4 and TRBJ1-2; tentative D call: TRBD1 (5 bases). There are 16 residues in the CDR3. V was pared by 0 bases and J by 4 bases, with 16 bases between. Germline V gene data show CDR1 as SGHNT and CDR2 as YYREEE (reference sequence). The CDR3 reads CASSLAGRVPTYGYTF. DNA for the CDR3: TGTGCCAGCAGCTTGGCTGGCAGGGTCCCAACCTATGGCTACACCTTC. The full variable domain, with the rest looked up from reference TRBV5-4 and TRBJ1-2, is ETGVTQSPTHLIKTRGQQVTLRCSSQSGHNTVSWYQQALGQGPQFIFQYYREEENGRGNFPPRFSGLQFPNYSSELNVNALELDDSALYLCASSLAGRVPTYGYTFGSGTRLTVV.

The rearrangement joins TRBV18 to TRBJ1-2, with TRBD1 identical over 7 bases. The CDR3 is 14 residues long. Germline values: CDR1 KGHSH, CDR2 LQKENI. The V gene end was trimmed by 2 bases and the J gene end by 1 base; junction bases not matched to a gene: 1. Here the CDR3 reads CASSPAGGNYGYTF. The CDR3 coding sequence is TGTGCCAGCTCACCAGCAGGGGGTAACTATGGCTACACCTTC.

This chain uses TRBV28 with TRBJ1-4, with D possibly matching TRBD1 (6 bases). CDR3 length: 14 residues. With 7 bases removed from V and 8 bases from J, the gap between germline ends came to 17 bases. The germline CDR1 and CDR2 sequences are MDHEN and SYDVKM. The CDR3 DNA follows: TGTGCCAGCAAGCCACAGGGTCGAGGGGAAAAACTGTTTTTT. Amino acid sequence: CASKPQGRGEKLFF.

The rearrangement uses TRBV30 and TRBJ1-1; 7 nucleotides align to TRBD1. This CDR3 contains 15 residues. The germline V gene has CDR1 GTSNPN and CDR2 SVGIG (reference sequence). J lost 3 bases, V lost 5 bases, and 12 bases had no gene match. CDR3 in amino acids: CAWVEKGARDTEAFF. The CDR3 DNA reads TGTGCCTGGGTTGAGAAGGGGGCGCGAGACACTGAAGCTTTCTTT.

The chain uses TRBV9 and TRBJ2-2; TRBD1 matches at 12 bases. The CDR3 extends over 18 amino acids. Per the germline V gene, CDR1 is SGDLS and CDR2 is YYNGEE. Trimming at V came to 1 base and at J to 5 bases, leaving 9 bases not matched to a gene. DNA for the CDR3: TGTGCCAGCAGCGTATTGGCAGGGACAGGGGGCGGGACCGGGGAGCTGTTTTTT. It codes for CASSVLAGTGGGTGELFF.

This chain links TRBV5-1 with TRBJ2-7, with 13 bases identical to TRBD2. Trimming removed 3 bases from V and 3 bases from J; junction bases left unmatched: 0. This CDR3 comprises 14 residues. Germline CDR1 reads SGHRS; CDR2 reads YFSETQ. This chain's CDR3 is CASSWTSGSYEQYF. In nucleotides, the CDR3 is TGCGCCAGCAGCTGGACTAGCGGGAGCTACGAGCAGTACTTC.

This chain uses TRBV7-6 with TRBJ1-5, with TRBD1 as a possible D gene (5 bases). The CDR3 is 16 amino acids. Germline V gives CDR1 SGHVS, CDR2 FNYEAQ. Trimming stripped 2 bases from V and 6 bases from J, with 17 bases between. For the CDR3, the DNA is TGTGCCAGCAGCTTAACGCAAAGGGGCCGAGGTCAGCCCCAGCATTTT. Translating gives CASSLTQRGRGQPQHF.

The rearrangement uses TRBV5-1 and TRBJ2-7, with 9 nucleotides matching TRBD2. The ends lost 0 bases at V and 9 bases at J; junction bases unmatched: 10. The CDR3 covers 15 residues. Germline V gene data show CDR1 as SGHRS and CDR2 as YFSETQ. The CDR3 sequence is CASSLGVAGESGQYF. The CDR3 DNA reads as TGCGCCAGCAGCTTGGGGGTAGCGGGGGAATCGGGGCAGTACTTC.

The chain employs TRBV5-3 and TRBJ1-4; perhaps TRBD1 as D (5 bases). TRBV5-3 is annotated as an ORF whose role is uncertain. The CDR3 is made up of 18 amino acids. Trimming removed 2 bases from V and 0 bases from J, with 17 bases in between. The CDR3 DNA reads TGTGCCAGAAGCTTTAAAAAAGGACACCGTGCAACTAATGAAAAACTGTTTTTT. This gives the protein CARSFKKGHRATNEKLFF.

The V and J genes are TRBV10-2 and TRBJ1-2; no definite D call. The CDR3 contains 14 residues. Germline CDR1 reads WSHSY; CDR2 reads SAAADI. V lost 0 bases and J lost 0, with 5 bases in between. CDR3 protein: CASSESGANYGYTF. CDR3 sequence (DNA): TGCGCCAGCAGTGAGTCAGGAGCTAACTATGGCTACACCTTC.

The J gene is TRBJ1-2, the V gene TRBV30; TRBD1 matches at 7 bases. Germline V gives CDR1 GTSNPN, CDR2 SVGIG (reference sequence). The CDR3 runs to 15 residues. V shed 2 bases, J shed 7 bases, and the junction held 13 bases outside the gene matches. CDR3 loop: CAWSNSRGAIAGYTF. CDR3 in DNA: TGTGCCTGGAGTAACTCCAGGGGGGCAATCGCTGGCTACACCTTC.

CDR3 nucleotides: TGTGCCAGCAGCCAGGACAAGGGGCGCGGCAATCAGCCCCAGCATTTT. Residues: CASSQDKGRGNQPQHF. The chain carries TRBV4-2 and TRBJ1-5, with D perhaps matching TRBD1 (5 bases). V was pared by 3 bases and J by 2 bases, with 14 bases between. The CDR3 has 16 amino acids. Per the germline V gene, CDR1 is LGHNA and CDR2 is YNFKEQ.

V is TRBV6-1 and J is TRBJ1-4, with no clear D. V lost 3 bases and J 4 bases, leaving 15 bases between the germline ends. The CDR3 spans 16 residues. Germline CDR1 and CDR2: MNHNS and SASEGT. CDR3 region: CASSEAGGPGNEKLFF. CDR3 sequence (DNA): TGTGCCAGCAGTGAGGCGGGAGGACCGGGTAATGAAAAACTGTTTTTT.

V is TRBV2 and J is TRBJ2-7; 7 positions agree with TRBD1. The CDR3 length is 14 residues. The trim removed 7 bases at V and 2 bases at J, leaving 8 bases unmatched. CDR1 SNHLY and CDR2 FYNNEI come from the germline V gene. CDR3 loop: CASNDGQVAYEQYF. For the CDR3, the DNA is TGTGCCAGCAACGACGGACAGGTGGCCTACGAGCAGTACTTC.

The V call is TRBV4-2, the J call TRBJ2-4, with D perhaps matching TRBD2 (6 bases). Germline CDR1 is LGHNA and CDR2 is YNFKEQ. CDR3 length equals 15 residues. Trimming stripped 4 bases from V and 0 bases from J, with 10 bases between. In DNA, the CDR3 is TGTGCCAGCAGCCGCCGGGACTTAGCCAAAAACATTCAGTACTTC. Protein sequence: CASSRRDLAKNIQYF.

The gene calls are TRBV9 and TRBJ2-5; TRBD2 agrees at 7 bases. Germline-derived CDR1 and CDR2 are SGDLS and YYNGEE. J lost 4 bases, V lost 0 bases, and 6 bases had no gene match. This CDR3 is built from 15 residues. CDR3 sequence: CASSVGGGAGETQYF. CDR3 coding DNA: TGTGCCAGCAGCGTAGGGGGGGGAGCCGGAGAGACCCAGTACTTC. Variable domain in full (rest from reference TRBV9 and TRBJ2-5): DSGVTQTPKHLITATGQRVTLRCSPRSGDLSVYWYQQSLDQGLQFLIQYYNGEERAKGNILERFSAQQFPDLHSELNLSSLELGDSALYFCASSVGGGAGETQYFGPGTRLLVL.

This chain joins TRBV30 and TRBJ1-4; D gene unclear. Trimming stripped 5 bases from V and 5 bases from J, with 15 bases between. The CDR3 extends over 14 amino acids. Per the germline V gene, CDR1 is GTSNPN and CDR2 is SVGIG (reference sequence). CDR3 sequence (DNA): TGTGCCTGGGGGCCCAGGACTGAGAATGAAAAACTGTTTTTT. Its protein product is CAWGPRTENEKLFF.

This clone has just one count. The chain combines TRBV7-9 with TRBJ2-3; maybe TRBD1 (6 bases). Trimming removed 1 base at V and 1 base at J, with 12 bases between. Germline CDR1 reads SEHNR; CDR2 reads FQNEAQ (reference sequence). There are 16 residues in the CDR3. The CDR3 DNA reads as TGTGCCAGCAGCTTAGGACAGGACAAGGGCACAGATACGCAGTATTTT. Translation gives CASSLGQDKGTDTQYF.

For the CDR3, the DNA is TGTGCCAGCAGCTTAGTAGAGGGCAGGCCTAGCACAGATACGCAGTATTTT. Its translation is CASSLVEGRPSTDTQYF. The chain joins TRBV13 to TRBJ2-3, with D possibly being TRBD2 (5 bases). From germline, CDR1 is PRHDT and CDR2 FYEKMQ (reference sequence). CDR3 length: 17 amino acids. Trimming removed 1 base at V and 0 bases at J, with 14 bases between.

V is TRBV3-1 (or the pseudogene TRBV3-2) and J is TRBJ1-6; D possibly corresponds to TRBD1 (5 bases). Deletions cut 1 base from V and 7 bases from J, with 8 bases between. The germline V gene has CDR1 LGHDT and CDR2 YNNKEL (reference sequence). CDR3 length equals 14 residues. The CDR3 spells CASSQGQGNSPLHF. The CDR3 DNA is TGTGCCAGCAGCCAAGGTCAGGGCAATTCACCCCTCCACTTT.

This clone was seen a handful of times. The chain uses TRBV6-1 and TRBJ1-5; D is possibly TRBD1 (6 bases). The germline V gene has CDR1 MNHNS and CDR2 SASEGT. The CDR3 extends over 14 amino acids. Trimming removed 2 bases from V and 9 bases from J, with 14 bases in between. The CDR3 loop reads CASSELGGPRPQHF. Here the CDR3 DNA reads TGTGCCAGCAGTGAATTGGGGGGGCCTCGGCCCCAGCATTTT.